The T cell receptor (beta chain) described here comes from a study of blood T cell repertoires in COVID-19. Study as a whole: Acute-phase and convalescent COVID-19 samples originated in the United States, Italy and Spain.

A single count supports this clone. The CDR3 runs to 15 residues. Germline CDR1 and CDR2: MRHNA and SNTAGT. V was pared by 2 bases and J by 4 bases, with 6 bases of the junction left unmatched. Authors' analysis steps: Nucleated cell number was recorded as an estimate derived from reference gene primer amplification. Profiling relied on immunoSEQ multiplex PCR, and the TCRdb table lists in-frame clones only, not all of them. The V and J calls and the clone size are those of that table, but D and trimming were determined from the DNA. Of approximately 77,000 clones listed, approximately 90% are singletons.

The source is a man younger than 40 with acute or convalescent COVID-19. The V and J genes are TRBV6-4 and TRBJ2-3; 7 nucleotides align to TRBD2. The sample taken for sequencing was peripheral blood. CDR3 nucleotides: TGTGCCAGCAGTGACCCCGAGGGAGGGTCAGATACGCAGTATTTT. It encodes CASSDPEGGSDTQYF.